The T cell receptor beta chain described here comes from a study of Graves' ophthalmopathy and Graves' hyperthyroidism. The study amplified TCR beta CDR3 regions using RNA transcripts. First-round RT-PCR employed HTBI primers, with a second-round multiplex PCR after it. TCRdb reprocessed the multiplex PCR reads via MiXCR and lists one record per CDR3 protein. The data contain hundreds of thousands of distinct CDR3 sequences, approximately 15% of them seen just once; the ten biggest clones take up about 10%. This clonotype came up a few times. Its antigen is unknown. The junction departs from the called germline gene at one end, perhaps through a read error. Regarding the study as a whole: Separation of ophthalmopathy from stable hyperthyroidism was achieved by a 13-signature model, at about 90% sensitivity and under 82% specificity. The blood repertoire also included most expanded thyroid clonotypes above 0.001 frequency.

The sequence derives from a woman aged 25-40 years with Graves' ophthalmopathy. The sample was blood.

CDR3 DNA sequence: TGTGCCAGCAGCCCGGGCTTCGAGGCTTTCTTC. Amino acids: CASSPGFEAFF. This rearrangement joins TRBV28 to TRBJ1-1, with D unresolved. The CDR3 runs 11 residues. Germline V lookup: CDR1 MDHEN, CDR2 SYDVKM.